This record concerns one T cell receptor (beta chain) sequence. In the authors' methods: Estimated nucleated cell counts came from reference gene primer amplification. TCRdb's copy holds only in-frame clones and misses some; the assay was immunoSEQ multiplex PCR. V and J calls and clone size are those listed in that table; D and trimming were worked out from the DNA. The sample includes about 170,000 clones, around nine tenths of them seen just once. This sample is part of a study of blood T cell repertoires in COVID-19. Study-wide background: The analysed material was cDNA or gDNA that came from T cells, B-cell-depleted T cells, or PBMCs.

The germline V gene has CDR1 MNHNS and CDR2 SASEGT. The V end lost 0 bases, the J end lost 1 base, and 4 bases lay between the germline ends. The CDR3 totals 15 residues. The gene calls are TRBV6-1 and TRBJ2-6; no definite D call. This receptor was obtained from an older man with acute or convalescent COVID-19. Sequencing input: peripheral blood. CDR3 sequence (DNA): TGTGCCAGCAGTGAAGCCAAATCTGGGGCCAACGTCCTGACTTTC. This translates into CASSEAKSGANVLTF.